The 3 T cell receptor beta chains listed next were all sequenced from one sample in a study of blood T cells in healthy people across ages. The authors ran a second PCR of roughly 6 to 11 cycles using a sample-barcoded 5' primer and a J-beta primer mix. Via MiXCR, TCRdb re-called the 5' RACE reads, giving one row per CDR3 protein. In the table there are 1.5 million to 1.8 million distinct CDR3 sequences, approximately 42% of which are singletons. Sequenced sample: blood. These receptors were obtained from a young woman in good health.

The chain carries TRBV9 and TRBJ2-3; D is perhaps TRBD1 (8 bases). V gave up 0 bases and J gave up 2 bases, with 28 bases separating them. This CDR3 comprises 21 residues. Germline CDR1 is SGDLS and CDR2 is YYNGEE. The CDR3 DNA follows: TGTGCCAGCAGCGTAGGACAGGGGCACCGAGAGACAGGGAGGGACACAGATACGCAGTATTTT. It specifies CASSVGQGHRETGRDTDTQYF.

The chain recombines TRBV9 with TRBJ2-1; D remains unclear. The CDR3 is made up of 15 amino acids. V shed 3 bases and J shed 7 bases, with 17 bases lying between them. Germline CDR1 is SGDLS and CDR2 is YYNGEE. The CDR3 protein is CASSASRGVGNEQFF. The CDR3 region has the DNA TGTGCCAGCAGCGCGTCACGAGGAGTGGGTAATGAGCAGTTCTTC.

This rearrangement joins TRBV29-1 to TRBJ2-1; D not resolved. V was clipped by 2 bases and J by 2 bases, with 7 bases between them. This CDR3 comprises 13 residues. Germline V gene lookup returns CDR1 SQVTM and CDR2 ANQGSEA. CDR3 region: CSVETLTYNEQFF. DNA for the CDR3: TGCAGCGTTGAAACACTTACCTACAATGAGCAGTTCTTC.